This is a list of T cell receptor beta chains from one sample in a study of blood T cell repertoires in COVID-19. Assay used: immunoSEQ multiplex PCR; TCRdb lists only in-frame clones, some missing. This sample carries under 350,000 clones, 80% to 90% of them seen once, and the ten largest clones take 4% to 5.5%. Sequences were obtained from PBMCs or T cells enriched from blood (not recorded which). These receptors all come from a woman aged 40 to 55 with acute COVID-19. The CDR3 runs from the conserved cysteine through the conserved F or W. The D gene is left open where the match is weak. Clone size is given for some rows only: seen once, a few or many times, or a class if the clone is expanded.

d_call: .
clone_size: .
j_call: TRBJ2-6
v_call: TRBV10-3
cdr3_aa: CAISVSPGVAGANVLTF
cdr3_nt: TGTGCCATCAGTGTCAGTCCGGGGGTCGCTGGGGCCAACGTCCTGACTTTC

d_call: .
clone_size: .
j_call: TRBJ1-1
v_call: TRBV4-1
cdr3_aa: CASSHLVGNTEAFF
cdr3_nt: TGCGCCAGCAGCCACCTAGTGGGGAACACTGAAGCTTTCTTT

d_call: .
clone_size: .
j_call: TRBJ2-1
v_call: TRBV2
cdr3_aa: CASSRGSYYNEQFF
cdr3_nt: TGTGCCAGCAGCAGAGGGAGCTACTACAATGAGCAGTTCTTC

d_call: TRBD2
clone_size: .
j_call: TRBJ2-2
v_call: TRBV7-9
cdr3_aa: CASSLSELAGVGELFF
cdr3_nt: TGTGCCAGCAGCTTATCGGAACTAGCGGGAGTCGGGGAGCTGTTTTTT

d_call: .
clone_size: .
j_call: TRBJ1-2
v_call: TRBV9
cdr3_aa: CASSLQENYGYTF
cdr3_nt: TGTGCCAGCAGCCTACAGGAAAACTATGGCTACACCTTC

d_call: .
clone_size: .
j_call: TRBJ2-1
v_call: TRBV14
cdr3_aa: CASSQVVGGYNEQFF
cdr3_nt: TGTGCCAGCAGCCAAGTGGTGGGGGGATACAATGAGCAGTTCTTC

d_call: TRBD2
clone_size: .
j_call: TRBJ2-7
v_call: TRBV27
cdr3_aa: CASRLAGAYEQYF
cdr3_nt: TGTGCCAGCCGACTAGCGGGGGCCTACGAGCAGTACTTC

d_call: TRBD2
clone_size: .
j_call: TRBJ2-5
v_call: TRBV12-3/TRBV12-4
cdr3_aa: CASSSSGQETQYF
cdr3_nt: TGTGCCAGCAGTTCTAGCGGACAAGAGACCCAGTACTTC

d_call: .
clone_size: .
j_call: TRBJ2-7
v_call: TRBV9
cdr3_aa: CASSTSTGGRKYF
cdr3_nt: TGTGCCAGCAGCACAAGTACGGGGGGCCGGAAGTACTTC

d_call: .
clone_size: .
j_call: TRBJ1-1
v_call: TRBV5-4
cdr3_aa: CASSPSLNTEAFF
cdr3_nt: TGTGCCAGCAGCCCGAGCTTGAACACTGAAGCTTTCTTT

d_call: .
clone_size: .
j_call: TRBJ1-6
v_call: TRBV9
cdr3_aa: CASSVGAEPYSPLHF
cdr3_nt: TGTGCCAGCAGCGTAGGTGCCGAGCCCTATTCACCCCTCCACTTT

d_call: .
clone_size: once
j_call: TRBJ1-2
v_call: TRBV6-5
cdr3_aa: CASRRTGYYGYTF
cdr3_nt: TGTGCCAGCAGACGAACAGGGTACTATGGCTACACCTTC

d_call: TRBD1
clone_size: .
j_call: TRBJ1-2
v_call: TRBV7-2
cdr3_aa: CASSSTGEKDGYTF
cdr3_nt: TGTGCCAGCAGCTCAACAGGGGAGAAGGATGGCTACACCTTC

d_call: TRBD2
clone_size: .
j_call: TRBJ2-3
v_call: TRBV5-8
cdr3_aa: CASSLALWTSGPTDTQYF
cdr3_nt: TGTGCCAGCAGCTTGGCTTTGTGGACTAGCGGACCCACAGATACGCAGTATTTT

d_call: TRBD1
clone_size: .
j_call: TRBJ1-1
v_call: TRBV5-1
cdr3_aa: CASSEGQGEDLSGTEAFF
cdr3_nt: TGCGCCAGCAGCGAGGGACAGGGGGAGGATTTGAGCGGCACTGAAGCTTTCTTT

d_call: .
clone_size: .
j_call: TRBJ1-2
v_call: TRBV6-2/TRBV6-3
cdr3_aa: CASSYVGGGYTF
cdr3_nt: TGTGCCAGCAGTTACGTGGGAGGGGGCTACACCTTC

d_call: TRBD2
clone_size: .
j_call: TRBJ2-1
v_call: TRBV14
cdr3_aa: CASSHTSGPGLDRNEQFF
cdr3_nt: TGTGCCAGCAGTCACACCTCGGGCCCGGGACTAGATCGCAATGAGCAGTTCTTC

d_call: .
clone_size: .
j_call: TRBJ2-1
v_call: TRBV7-6
cdr3_aa: CASSSVPTGSNEQFF
cdr3_nt: TGTGCCAGCAGCTCAGTACCCACCGGGTCCAATGAGCAGTTCTTC

d_call: .
clone_size: .
j_call: TRBJ1-2
v_call: TRBV2
cdr3_aa: CASSEALTANYGYTF
cdr3_nt: TGTGCCAGCAGTGAAGCGCTCACGGCTAACTATGGCTACACCTTC

d_call: .
clone_size: .
j_call: TRBJ1-2
v_call: TRBV12-3/TRBV12-4
cdr3_aa: CASSLPDFGGYTF
cdr3_nt: TGTGCCAGCAGTCTTCCCGATTTCGGTGGCTACACCTTC

d_call: .
clone_size: .
j_call: TRBJ2-1
v_call: TRBV5-1
cdr3_aa: CASSLDPTTYNEQFF
cdr3_nt: TGCGCCAGCAGCCTGGACCCCACAACATACAATGAGCAGTTCTTC

d_call: TRBD1
clone_size: .
j_call: TRBJ1-6
v_call: TRBV11-2
cdr3_aa: CASSFQGANSPLHF
cdr3_nt: TGTGCCAGCAGCTTCCAGGGGGCTAATTCACCCCTCCACTTT

d_call: .
clone_size: .
j_call: TRBJ1-4
v_call: TRBV29-1
cdr3_aa: CSVAHRPGSDEKLFF
cdr3_nt: TGCAGCGTTGCCCACCGCCCAGGTTCGGATGAAAAACTGTTTTTT

d_call: .
clone_size: .
j_call: TRBJ1-1
v_call: TRBV5-4
cdr3_aa: CASSTQATEAFF
cdr3_nt: TGTGCCAGCAGTACACAGGCGACTGAAGCTTTCTTT

d_call: .
clone_size: .
j_call: TRBJ1-2
v_call: TRBV9
cdr3_aa: CASSPAGVHAFGGYTF
cdr3_nt: TGTGCCAGCAGCCCCGCGGGGGTCCACGCCTTCGGTGGCTACACCTTC

d_call: .
clone_size: .
j_call: TRBJ1-3
v_call: TRBV12-3/TRBV12-4
cdr3_aa: CASRYRAGNTIYF
cdr3_nt: TGTGCCAGCAGATACAGGGCTGGAAACACCATATATTTT

d_call: TRBD2
clone_size: .
j_call: TRBJ2-1
v_call: TRBV7-2
cdr3_aa: CASSLGTSGRVGEQFF
cdr3_nt: TGTGCCAGCAGCCTCGGGACTAGCGGGAGAGTAGGTGAGCAGTTCTTC

d_call: .
clone_size: .
j_call: TRBJ1-2
v_call: TRBV5-6
cdr3_aa: CASSSPGVNYGYTF
cdr3_nt: TGTGCCAGCAGTTCTCCCGGGGTTAACTATGGCTACACCTTC

d_call: .
clone_size: once
j_call: TRBJ2-7
v_call: TRBV28
cdr3_aa: CASSAGTPSYEQYF
cdr3_nt: TGTGCCAGCAGTGCCGGGACACCCTCCTACGAGCAGTACTTC

d_call: .
clone_size: .
j_call: TRBJ2-6
v_call: TRBV5-4
cdr3_aa: CASSLGQRGANVLTF
cdr3_nt: TGTGCCAGCAGCTTGGGCCAGCGGGGGGCCAACGTCCTGACTTTC

d_call: .
clone_size: .
j_call: TRBJ2-7
v_call: TRBV10-3
cdr3_aa: CASQSDRGAYEQYF
cdr3_nt: TGTGCCTCCCAATCAGACCGGGGAGCCTACGAGCAGTACTTC

d_call: .
clone_size: .
j_call: TRBJ1-5
v_call: TRBV7-9
cdr3_aa: CASSQGQTTASNQPQHF
cdr3_nt: TGTGCCAGCAGCCAAGGACAGACGACGGCTAGCAATCAGCCCCAGCATTTT

d_call: .
clone_size: .
j_call: TRBJ2-7
v_call: TRBV2
cdr3_aa: CASRTTGRNRNEQYF
cdr3_nt: TGTGCCAGCAGGACTACCGGGAGAAATCGTAACGAGCAGTACTTC

d_call: .
clone_size: .
j_call: TRBJ1-1
v_call: TRBV6-5
cdr3_aa: CASVRHAGFPEAFF
cdr3_nt: TGTGCCAGCGTTAGACACGCAGGCTTTCCTGAAGCTTTCTTT

d_call: TRBD1
clone_size: .
j_call: TRBJ1-5
v_call: TRBV11-2
cdr3_aa: CASSLGGTANQPQHF
cdr3_nt: TGTGCCAGCAGCTTAGGGGGGACAGCAAATCAGCCCCAGCATTTT

d_call: TRBD1
clone_size: .
j_call: TRBJ1-3
v_call: TRBV9
cdr3_aa: CASSAQGLGGNTIYF
cdr3_nt: TGTGCCAGCAGCGCACAGGGGCTGGGTGGAAACACCATATATTTT

d_call: TRBD2
clone_size: .
j_call: TRBJ2-5
v_call: TRBV24-1
cdr3_aa: CATSDSGTSGQETQYF
cdr3_nt: TGTGCCACCAGTGATTCCGGGACTAGCGGCCAAGAGACCCAGTACTTC

d_call: .
clone_size: .
j_call: TRBJ1-1
v_call: TRBV5-4
cdr3_aa: CASSLMGRNTEAFF
cdr3_nt: TGTGCCAGCAGCCTAATGGGCCGAAACACTGAAGCTTTCTTT

d_call: .
clone_size: .
j_call: TRBJ2-2
v_call: TRBV3-1/TRBV3-2
cdr3_aa: CASRRDNRNTGELFF
cdr3_nt: TGTGCCAGCAGACGGGACAACCGGAACACCGGGGAGCTGTTTTTT

d_call: TRBD2
clone_size: .
j_call: TRBJ2-3
v_call: TRBV6-1
cdr3_aa: CASSESGGGTDTQYF
cdr3_nt: TGTGCCAGCAGTGAAAGCGGGGGGGGCACAGATACGCAGTATTTT

d_call: TRBD1
clone_size: once
j_call: TRBJ2-7
v_call: TRBV6-1
cdr3_aa: CASSAEGQGPPRSYEQYF
cdr3_nt: TGTGCCAGCAGTGCCGAGGGACAGGGGCCGCCTAGATCCTACGAGCAGTACTTC

d_call: .
clone_size: .
j_call: TRBJ1-1
v_call: TRBV28
cdr3_aa: CASSVTGPLTEAFF
cdr3_nt: TGTGCCAGCAGCGTCACAGGACCGCTCACTGAAGCTTTCTTT

d_call: .
clone_size: .
j_call: TRBJ1-1
v_call: TRBV5-1
cdr3_aa: CASSPRGGNTEAFF
cdr3_nt: TGCGCCAGCAGCCCTCGCGGGGGGAACACTGAAGCTTTCTTT

d_call: .
clone_size: .
j_call: TRBJ2-3
v_call: TRBV7-6
cdr3_aa: CASSSGQPYTDTQYF
cdr3_nt: TGTGCCAGCAGCTCTGGGCAGCCATACACAGATACGCAGTATTTT

d_call: .
clone_size: once
j_call: TRBJ2-1
v_call: TRBV27
cdr3_aa: CASSLGAGSVFDEQFF
cdr3_nt: TGTGCCAGCAGTTTAGGGGCGGGGAGCGTTTTCGATGAGCAGTTCTTC

d_call: .
clone_size: .
j_call: TRBJ2-7
v_call: TRBV10-3
cdr3_aa: CAISEPGLVAYEQYF
cdr3_nt: TGTGCCATCAGTGAACCAGGCCTCGTCGCCTACGAGCAGTACTTC

d_call: .
clone_size: .
j_call: TRBJ2-2
v_call: TRBV4-1
cdr3_aa: CASSQVRVTYTGELFF
cdr3_nt: TGCGCCAGCAGCCAAGTCCGGGTAACTTACACCGGGGAGCTGTTTTTT

d_call: TRBD1
clone_size: once
j_call: TRBJ1-4
v_call: TRBV7-8
cdr3_aa: CASMTTMDRGLEKLFF
cdr3_nt: TGTGCCAGCATGACTACCATGGACAGGGGTTTGGAAAAACTGTTTTTT

d_call: TRBD1
clone_size: .
j_call: TRBJ1-6
v_call: TRBV19
cdr3_aa: CASTRLGQGRSPLHF
cdr3_nt: TGTGCCAGTACTCGTCTGGGACAGGGTAGATCACCCCTCCACTTT

d_call: TRBD1
clone_size: .
j_call: TRBJ1-2
v_call: TRBV28
cdr3_aa: CASSRGQNYGYTF
cdr3_nt: TGTGCCAGCAGTAGGGGACAGAACTATGGCTACACCTTC

d_call: TRBD1
clone_size: .
j_call: TRBJ2-6
v_call: TRBV5-6
cdr3_aa: CASSLTGQGVSGANVLTF
cdr3_nt: TGTGCCAGCAGCTTGACGGGACAGGGGGTATCTGGGGCCAACGTCCTGACTTTC

d_call: TRBD2
clone_size: .
j_call: TRBJ2-5
v_call: TRBV28
cdr3_aa: CASSLAVAGGLETQYF
cdr3_nt: TGTGCCAGCAGTCTAGCCGTGGCGGGAGGTCTGGAGACCCAGTACTTC

d_call: TRBD2
clone_size: .
j_call: TRBJ2-2
v_call: TRBV7-2
cdr3_aa: CASSLPSGANTGELFF
cdr3_nt: TGTGCCAGCAGCCTGCCTAGCGGAGCTAACACCGGGGAGCTGTTTTTT

d_call: TRBD1
clone_size: .
j_call: TRBJ1-3
v_call: TRBV5-1
cdr3_aa: CASSPRGQNSGNTIYF
cdr3_nt: TGCGCCAGCAGCCCCAGGGGACAGAACTCTGGAAACACCATATATTTT

d_call: TRBD1
clone_size: .
j_call: TRBJ2-7
v_call: TRBV5-5
cdr3_aa: CASSLDVGQGVEQYF
cdr3_nt: TGTGCCAGCAGCTTGGATGTGGGACAGGGAGTCGAGCAGTACTTC